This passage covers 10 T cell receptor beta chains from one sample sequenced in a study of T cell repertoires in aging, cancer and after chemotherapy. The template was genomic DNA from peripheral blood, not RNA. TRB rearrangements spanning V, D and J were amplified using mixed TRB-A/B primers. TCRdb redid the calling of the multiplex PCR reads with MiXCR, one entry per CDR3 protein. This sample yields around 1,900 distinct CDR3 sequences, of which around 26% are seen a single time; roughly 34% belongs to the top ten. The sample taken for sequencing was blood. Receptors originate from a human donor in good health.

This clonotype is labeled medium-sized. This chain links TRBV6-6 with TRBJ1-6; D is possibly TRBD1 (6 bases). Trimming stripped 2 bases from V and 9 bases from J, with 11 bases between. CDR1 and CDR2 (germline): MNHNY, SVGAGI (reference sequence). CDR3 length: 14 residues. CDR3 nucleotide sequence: TGTGCCAGCAGTTACGAACAGGGTAGTTCACCCCTCCACTTT. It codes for CASSYEQGSSPLHF.

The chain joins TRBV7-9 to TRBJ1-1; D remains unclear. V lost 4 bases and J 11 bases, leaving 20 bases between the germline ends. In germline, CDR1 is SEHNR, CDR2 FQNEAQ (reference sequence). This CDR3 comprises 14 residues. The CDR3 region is CASSSLDTLDGAFF. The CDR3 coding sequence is TGTGCCAGCAGCTCCCTCGACACCCTTGACGGGGCTTTCTTT.

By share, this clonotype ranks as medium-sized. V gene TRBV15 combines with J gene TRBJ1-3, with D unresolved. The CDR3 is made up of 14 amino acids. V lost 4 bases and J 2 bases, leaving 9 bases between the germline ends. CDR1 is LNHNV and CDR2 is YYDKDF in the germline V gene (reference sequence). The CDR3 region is CATSTITTGNTIYF. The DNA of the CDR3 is TGTGCCACCAGCACGATAACTACTGGAAACACCATATATTTT.

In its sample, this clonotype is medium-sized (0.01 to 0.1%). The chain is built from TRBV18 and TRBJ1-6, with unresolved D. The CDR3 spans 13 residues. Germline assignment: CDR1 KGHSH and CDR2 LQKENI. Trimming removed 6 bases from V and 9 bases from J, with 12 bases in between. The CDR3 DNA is TGTGCCAGCTCCCCCGAGTGGGGTTCACCCCTCCACTTT. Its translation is CASSPEWGSPLHF.

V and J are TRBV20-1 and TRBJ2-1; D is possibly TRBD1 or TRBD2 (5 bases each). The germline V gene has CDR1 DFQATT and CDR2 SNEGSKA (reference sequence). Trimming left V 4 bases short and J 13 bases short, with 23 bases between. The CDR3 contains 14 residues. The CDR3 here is CSANSPGTTKIQFF. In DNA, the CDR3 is TGCAGTGCTAATTCACCCGGGACCACAAAAATTCAGTTCTTC.

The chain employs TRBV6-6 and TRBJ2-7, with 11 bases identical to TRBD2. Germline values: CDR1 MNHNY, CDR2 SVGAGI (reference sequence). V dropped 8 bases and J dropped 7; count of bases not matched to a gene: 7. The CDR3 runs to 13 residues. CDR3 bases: TGTGCCAGCTTTCCTAGCGGGGGGCTAGAGCAGTACTTC. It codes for CASFPSGGLEQYF.

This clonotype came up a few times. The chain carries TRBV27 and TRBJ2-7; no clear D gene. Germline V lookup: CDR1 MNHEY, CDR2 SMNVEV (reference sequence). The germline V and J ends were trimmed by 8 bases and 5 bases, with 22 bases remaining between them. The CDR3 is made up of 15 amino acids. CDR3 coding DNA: TGTGCCAGCTTTCCTTCCGGCCACCCAAGGCACGAGCAGTACTTC. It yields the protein CASFPSGHPRHEQYF.

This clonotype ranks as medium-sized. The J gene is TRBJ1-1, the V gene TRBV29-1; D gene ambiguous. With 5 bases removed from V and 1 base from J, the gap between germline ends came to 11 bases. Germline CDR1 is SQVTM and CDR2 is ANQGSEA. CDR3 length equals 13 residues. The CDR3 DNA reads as TGCAGCGTTCGACGGGAACCGAACACTGAAGCTTTCTTT. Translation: CSVRREPNTEAFF.

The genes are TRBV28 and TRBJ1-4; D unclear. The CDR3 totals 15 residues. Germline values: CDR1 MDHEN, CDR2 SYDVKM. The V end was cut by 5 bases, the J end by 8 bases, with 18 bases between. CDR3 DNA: TGTGCCAGCAGTCCCCCCAGAGCTCGTAGGGAAAAACTGTTTTTT. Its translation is CASSPPRARREKLFF.

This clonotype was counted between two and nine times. The CDR3 DNA follows: TGTGCCAGCAGTGTACTGGGGACAGGGGTTCCCGGGGAGCTGTTTTTT. Translation gives CASSVLGTGVPGELFF. The chain employs TRBV12-3 or TRBV12-4 and TRBJ2-2, with TRBD1 matching over 10 bases. This CDR3 comprises 16 residues. The J segment lost 6 bases and the V segment lost 5 bases, leaving 9 bases of the junction unmatched.